These T cell receptor beta chains were read from a single sample in a study of metastatic and nonmetastatic thyroid tumors. MiXCR was used by TCRdb to re-call the PCR reads. The data show roughly 10,000 clones, 22% seen once. What was sequenced was adjacent normal tissue. These receptors were collected from a female donor with papillary thyroid cancer or a benign thyroid nodule (not recorded which). Some clones in this sample may be carry-over from other donors' samples. Both conserved end residues are trimmed from each CDR3.

>TRBJ1-6|TRBV20-1
SAGDSGSSYNSPLH
>TRBJ1-2|TRBV7-9
ASSPTATNYGYT
>TRBJ2-6|TRBV16
ASSQRAWASGANVLT
>TRBJ1-5|TRBV2
ASNDRGLVKPQH
>TRBJ2-7|TRBV24-1
ATGDPRGRYEQY
>TRBJ1-5|TRBV5-1
ASSLSGDQPPH
>TRBJ1-5|TRBV5-8
ASSQDRGSNQPQH
>TRBJ1-2|TRBV6-5
ASSYGSTSFNYGYT
>TRBJ1-1|TRBV4-3
ASSQEGQFRNTEAF
>TRBJ2-3|TRBV4-3
ASSHIAGAVVDTQY
>TRBJ2-3|TRBV6-1
ASSPRTQGADTQY
>TRBJ2-3|TRBV12-3/TRBV12-4
ASSRLAGGGTDTQY
>TRBJ2-3|TRBV6-1
ASSEAPGGRTQY
>TRBJ2-3|TRBV12-3/TRBV12-4
ASGILAGGSCTDTQY
>TRBJ1-2|TRBV13
ASSSRGPKEGAYYGYT
>TRBJ1-1|TRBV12-3/TRBV12-4
ASNLLYVMNTEAF
>TRBJ2-7|TRBV12-3/TRBV12-4
ASSLATGAYEQY
>TRBJ2-5|TRBV7-2
ASSLTSVVLHGTQY
>TRBJ2-7|TRBV2
ASSSRTGIGSSEQY
>TRBJ2-7|TRBV6-1
ASSLPSHNRVKAEQY
>TRBJ2-7|TRBV7-2
ASSPGGAMYEQY
>TRBJ2-4|TRBV6-1
ASRRTGPSGIQY
>TRBJ2-7|TRBV5-1
ASSLSRGLEQY
>TRBJ2-2|TRBV24-1
ATSDLRGLDGGPHY
>TRBJ1-3|TRBV7-8
ASSQRDFSPGNTIY
>TRBJ2-7|TRBV5-1
ASSLRDTFYEQY
>TRBJ2-7|TRBV7-2
ASSLASGGAYEQY
>TRBJ1-2|TRBV2
ASSVKGGDGYT
>TRBJ2-2|TRBV12-3/TRBV12-4
ASSFQAGGYTGELF
>TRBJ1-1|TRBV24-1
ATRSGFRPEAF
>TRBJ2-3|TRBV6-1
ASSPIPGLAADTQY
>TRBJ1-2|TRBV6-1
ASQTSGTGGYT
>TRBJ1-5|TRBV28
ASSPELGAQPQH
>TRBJ2-7|TRBV7-9
ASSLDDSGPYEQY
>TRBJ2-1|TRBV5-8
ASSLAGWNEQF
>TRBJ2-1|TRBV20-1
SASPEGRFDEQF
>TRBJ1-5|TRBV20-1
SARVQVYQPQH
>TRBJ2-1|TRBV7-8
ASSLGLARYNEQF
>TRBJ2-7|TRBV5-6
ASSLAGSGRAYGEQY
>TRBJ1-1|TRBV7-9
ASSLSVNTEAF
>TRBJ2-3|TRBV7-2
ASSSGLSGDTQY
>TRBJ2-3|TRBV7-9
ASSSGLAGVADTQY
>TRBJ1-2|TRBV6-1
ASSDRTGLHGYT
>TRBJ2-7|TRBV11-2
ASKPGGATPYEQY
>TRBJ1-2|TRBV6-5
ASSYARTPNYGYT
>TRBJ1-6|TRBV20-1
SAYPDSYNSPLH
>TRBJ2-2|TRBV7-7
ASSPTGGAGELF
>TRBJ1-3|TRBV18
ASSAGTSLGNTTY
>TRBJ2-3|TRBV6-2/TRBV6-3
ASSRGDTQY
>TRBJ2-1|TRBV5-1
ASSYGFSSSYNEQF
>TRBJ1-2|TRBV20-1
SASPLEYSGGYT
>TRBJ1-6|TRBV27
ASSLDPGGGSPLH
>TRBJ2-7|TRBV11-2
ASRFGTKGPYEQY
>TRBJ2-2|TRBV15
ATSTVRGTGELF
>TRBJ1-5|TRBV28
ASSLSRRGNQPQH